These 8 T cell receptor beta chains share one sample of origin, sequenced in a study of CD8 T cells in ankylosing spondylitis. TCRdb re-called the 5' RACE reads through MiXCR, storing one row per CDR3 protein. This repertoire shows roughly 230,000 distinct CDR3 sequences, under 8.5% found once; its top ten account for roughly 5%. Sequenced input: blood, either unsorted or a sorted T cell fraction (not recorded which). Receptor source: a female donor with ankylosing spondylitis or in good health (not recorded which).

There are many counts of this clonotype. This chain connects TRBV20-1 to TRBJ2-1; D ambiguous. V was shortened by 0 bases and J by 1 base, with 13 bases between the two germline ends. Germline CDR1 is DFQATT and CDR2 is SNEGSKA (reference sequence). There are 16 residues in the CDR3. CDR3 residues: CSARDATLGSYNEQFF. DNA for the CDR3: TGCAGTGCTAGAGACGCGACGCTAGGGTCCTACAATGAGCAGTTCTTC.

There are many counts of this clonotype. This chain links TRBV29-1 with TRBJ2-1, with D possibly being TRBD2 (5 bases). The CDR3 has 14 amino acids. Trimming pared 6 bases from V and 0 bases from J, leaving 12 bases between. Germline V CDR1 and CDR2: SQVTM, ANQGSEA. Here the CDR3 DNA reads TGCAGCGTAGATCCCCGGGGCTCCTACAATGAGCAGTTCTTC. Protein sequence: CSVDPRGSYNEQFF.

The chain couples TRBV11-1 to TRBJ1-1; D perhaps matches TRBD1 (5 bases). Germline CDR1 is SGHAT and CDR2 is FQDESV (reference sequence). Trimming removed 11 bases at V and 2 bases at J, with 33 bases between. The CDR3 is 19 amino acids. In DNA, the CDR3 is TGTGCCGCCCAAGGAGCTGTCGACAGCTCCCGCAACCGTAACACTGAAGCTTTCTTT. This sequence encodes CAAQGAVDSSRNRNTEAFF.

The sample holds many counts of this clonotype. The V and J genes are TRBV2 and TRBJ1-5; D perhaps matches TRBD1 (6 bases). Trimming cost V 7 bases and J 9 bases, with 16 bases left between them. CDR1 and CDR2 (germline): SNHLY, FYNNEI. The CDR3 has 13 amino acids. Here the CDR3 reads CASKDSQGRPQHF. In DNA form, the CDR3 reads TGTGCCAGCAAGGACAGTCAAGGTCGGCCCCAGCATTTT.

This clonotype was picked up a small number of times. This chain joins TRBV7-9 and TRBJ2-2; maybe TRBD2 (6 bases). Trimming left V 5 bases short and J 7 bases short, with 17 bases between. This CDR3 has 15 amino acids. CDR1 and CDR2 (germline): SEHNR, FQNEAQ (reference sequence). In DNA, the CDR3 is TGTGCCAGCAGCCAAAGGCGGGGAGTTAACGGGGAGCTGTTTTTT. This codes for CASSQRRGVNGELFF.

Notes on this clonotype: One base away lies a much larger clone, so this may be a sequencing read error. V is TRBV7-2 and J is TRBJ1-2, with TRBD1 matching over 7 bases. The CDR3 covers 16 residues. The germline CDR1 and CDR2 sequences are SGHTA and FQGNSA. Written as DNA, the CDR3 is TGTGCCAGCAGCTCCCCTGACAGGGAGGTCCGCTATGACTACACCTTC. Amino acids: CASSSPDREVRYDYTF.

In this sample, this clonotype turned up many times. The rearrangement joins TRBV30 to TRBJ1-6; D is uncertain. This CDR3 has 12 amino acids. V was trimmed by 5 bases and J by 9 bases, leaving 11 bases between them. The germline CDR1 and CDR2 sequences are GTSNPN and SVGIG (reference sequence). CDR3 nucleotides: TGTGCCTGGGATGCCGGTTCTTCACCCCTCCACTTT. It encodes CAWDAGSSPLHF.

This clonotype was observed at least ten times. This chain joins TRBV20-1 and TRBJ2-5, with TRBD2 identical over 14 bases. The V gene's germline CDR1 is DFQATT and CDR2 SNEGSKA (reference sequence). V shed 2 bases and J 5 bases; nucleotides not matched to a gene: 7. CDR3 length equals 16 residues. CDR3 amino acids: CSARRGLAGDRETQYF. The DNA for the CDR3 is TGCAGTGCTAGAAGGGGACTAGCGGGAGATCGGGAGACCCAGTACTTC.